The clone carrying this T cell receptor beta chain was detected only a few times. No antigen is known for it. Per germline, CDR1 LGHDT and CDR2 YNNKEL (reference sequence). The CDR3 consists of 14 residues. Trimming removed 9 bases from V and 3 bases from J; junction bases left unmatched: 8. This entry belongs to a study of glioma-infiltrating T cells. Notes on the study in general: Tissue and blood shared very few CDR3 sequences.

The iRepertoire nested amplicon-rescue multiplex PCR amplified TCR alpha and beta CDR3s from RNA. TCRdb recomputed calls from the multiplex PCR reads with MiXCR, one row per CDR3 protein. The table has 150,000 to 200,000 distinct CDR3 sequences, around 42% seen once. The sequence was obtained from a human donor with low-grade glioma or glioblastoma, undergoing nonglioma brain surgery, or in good health (not recorded which). The V gene is TRBV3-1, the J gene TRBJ2-7; 10 bases align to TRBD2. The sequenced sample consisted of glioma tissue, nonneoplastic brain tissue, or PBMCs (not recorded which). CDR3 region: CASSIAGGNYEQYF. In DNA form, the CDR3 reads TGTGCCAGTTCCATAGCGGGAGGAAACTACGAGCAGTACTTC.